The T cell receptor (beta chain) under discussion was sequenced for a study of blood T cell repertoires in COVID-19. For the study at large: Samples representing acute and convalescent COVID-19 were sourced from the United States, Italy and Spain.

Repertoires were generated with immunoSEQ multiplex PCR, while TCRdb's copy carries only in-frame clones and drops some. The data contain around 150,000 clones, about 86% of them singletons. This CDR3 region has 15 residues. With 0 bases removed from V and 4 bases from J, the gap between germline ends came to 13 bases. CDR1 and CDR2 from the germline V gene are MNHEY and SVGEGT. This chain links TRBV6-2 or TRBV6-3 with TRBJ2-7, with D perhaps matching TRBD2 (5 bases). The material sequenced was peripheral blood. The TCR was taken from a man aged 65 to 85 with acute or convalescent COVID-19. The CDR3: CASSYSRTLQYEQYF. CDR3 sequence (DNA): TGTGCCAGCAGTTACTCCCGGACTCTCCAATACGAGCAGTACTTC.